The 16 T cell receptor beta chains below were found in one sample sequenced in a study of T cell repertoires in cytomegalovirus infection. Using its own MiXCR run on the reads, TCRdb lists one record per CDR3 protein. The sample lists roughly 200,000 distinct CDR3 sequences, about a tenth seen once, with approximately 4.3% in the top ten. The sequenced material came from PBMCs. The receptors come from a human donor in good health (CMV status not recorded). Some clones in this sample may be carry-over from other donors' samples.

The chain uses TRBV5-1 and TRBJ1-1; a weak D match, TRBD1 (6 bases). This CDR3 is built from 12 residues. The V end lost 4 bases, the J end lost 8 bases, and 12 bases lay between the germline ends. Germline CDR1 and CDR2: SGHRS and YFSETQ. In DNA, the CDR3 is TGCGCCAGCAGCCGATCCGGGACAGAAGCTTTCTTT. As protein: CASSRSGTEAFF.

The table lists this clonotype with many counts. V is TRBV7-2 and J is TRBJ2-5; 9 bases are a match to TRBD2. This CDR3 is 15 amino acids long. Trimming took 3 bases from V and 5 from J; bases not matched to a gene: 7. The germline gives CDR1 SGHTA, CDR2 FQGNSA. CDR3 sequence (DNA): TGTGCCAGCAGCTTCATAGCGGGAGCCGGTGAGACCCAGTACTTC. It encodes CASSFIAGAGETQYF. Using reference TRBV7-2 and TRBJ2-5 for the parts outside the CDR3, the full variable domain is GAGVSQSPSNKVTEKGKDVELRCDPISGHTALYWYRQSLGQGLEFLIYFQGNSAPDKSGLPSDRFSAERTGGSVSTLTIQRTQQEDSAVYLCASSFIAGAGETQYFGPGTRLLVL.

CDR3 bases: TGTGCCAGCAGCTTAGGCCGAGGGGGCTATGGCTACACCTTC. Its protein is CASSLGRGGYGYTF. V is TRBV7-2 and J is TRBJ1-2; D is possibly TRBD1 (6 bases). V lost 1 base to trimming and J lost 4 bases, with 10 bases between them. The germline gives CDR1 SGHTA, CDR2 FQGNSA. The CDR3 runs 14 residues.

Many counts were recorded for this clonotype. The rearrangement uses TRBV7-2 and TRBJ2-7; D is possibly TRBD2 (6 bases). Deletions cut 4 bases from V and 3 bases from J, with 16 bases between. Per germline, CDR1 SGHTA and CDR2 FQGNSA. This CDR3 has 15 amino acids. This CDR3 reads CASSSGLVGDYEQYF. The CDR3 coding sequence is TGTGCCAGCAGCTCGGGACTCGTTGGGGACTACGAGCAGTACTTC.

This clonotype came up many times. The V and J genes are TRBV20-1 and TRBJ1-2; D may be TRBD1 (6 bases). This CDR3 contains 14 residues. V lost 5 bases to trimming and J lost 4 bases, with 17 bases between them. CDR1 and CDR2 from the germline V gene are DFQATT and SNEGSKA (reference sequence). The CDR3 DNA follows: TGCAGTGCTGAGACGGACAGCGACGCCTATGGCTACACCTTC. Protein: CSAETDSDAYGYTF.

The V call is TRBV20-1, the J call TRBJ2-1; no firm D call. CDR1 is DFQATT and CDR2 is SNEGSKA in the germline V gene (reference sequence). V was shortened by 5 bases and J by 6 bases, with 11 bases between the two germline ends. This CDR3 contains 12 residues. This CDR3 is CSAAPSVNEQFF. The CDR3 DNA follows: TGCAGTGCTGCCCCGAGCGTCAATGAGCAGTTCTTC.

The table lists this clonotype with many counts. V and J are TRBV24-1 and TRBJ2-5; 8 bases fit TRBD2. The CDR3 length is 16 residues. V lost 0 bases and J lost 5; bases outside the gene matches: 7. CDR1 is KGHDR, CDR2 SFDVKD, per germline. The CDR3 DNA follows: TGTGCCACCAGTGATTTGGAGTGGTCTAGCGGGGAGACCCAGTACTTC. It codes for CATSDLEWSSGETQYF.

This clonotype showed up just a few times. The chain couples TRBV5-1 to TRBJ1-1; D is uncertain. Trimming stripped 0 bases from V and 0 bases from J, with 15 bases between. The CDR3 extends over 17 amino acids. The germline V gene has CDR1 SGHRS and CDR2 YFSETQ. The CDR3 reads CASSLAAAGSMNTEAFF. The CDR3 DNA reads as TGCGCCAGCAGCTTGGCCGCAGCGGGAAGTATGAACACTGAAGCTTTCTTT.

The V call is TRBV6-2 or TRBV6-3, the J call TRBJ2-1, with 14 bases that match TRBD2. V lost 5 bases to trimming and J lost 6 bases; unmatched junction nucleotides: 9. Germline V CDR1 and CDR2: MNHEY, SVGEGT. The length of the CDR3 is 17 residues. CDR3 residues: CASSTPGLAGVTNEQFF. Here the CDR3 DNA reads TGTGCCAGCAGTACACCGGGACTAGCGGGGGTTACCAATGAGCAGTTCTTC.

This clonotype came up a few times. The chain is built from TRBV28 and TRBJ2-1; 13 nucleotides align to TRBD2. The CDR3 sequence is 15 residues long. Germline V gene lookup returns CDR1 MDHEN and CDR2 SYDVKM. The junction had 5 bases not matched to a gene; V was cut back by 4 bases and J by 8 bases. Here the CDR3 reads CASSSGLAGVHEQFF. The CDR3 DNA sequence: TGTGCCAGCAGTTCCGGACTAGCGGGAGTCCATGAGCAGTTCTTC.

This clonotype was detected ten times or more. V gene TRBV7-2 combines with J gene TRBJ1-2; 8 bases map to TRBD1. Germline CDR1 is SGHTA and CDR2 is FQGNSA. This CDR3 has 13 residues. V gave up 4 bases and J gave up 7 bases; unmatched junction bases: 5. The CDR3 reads CASSYPDRGGYTF. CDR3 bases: TGTGCCAGCAGCTATCCCGACAGGGGTGGCTACACCTTC.

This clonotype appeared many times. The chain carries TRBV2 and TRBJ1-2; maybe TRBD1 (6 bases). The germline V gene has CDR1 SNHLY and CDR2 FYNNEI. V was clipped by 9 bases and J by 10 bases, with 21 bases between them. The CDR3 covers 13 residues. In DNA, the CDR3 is TGTGCCAGTCAGCCAGGGGAAGGGATGCACTACACCTTC. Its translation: CASQPGEGMHYTF.

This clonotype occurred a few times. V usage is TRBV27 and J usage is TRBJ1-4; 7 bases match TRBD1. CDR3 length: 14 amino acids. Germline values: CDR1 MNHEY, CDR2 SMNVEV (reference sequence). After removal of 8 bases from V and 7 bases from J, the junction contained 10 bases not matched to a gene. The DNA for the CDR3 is TGTGCCAGCGCGTTCAAAGGGGGCGGTGAAAAACTGTTTTTT. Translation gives CASAFKGGGEKLFF.

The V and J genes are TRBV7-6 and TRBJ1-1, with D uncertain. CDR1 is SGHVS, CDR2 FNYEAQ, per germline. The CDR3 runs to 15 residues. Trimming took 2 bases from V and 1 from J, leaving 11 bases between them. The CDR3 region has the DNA TGTGCCAGCAGCTTAACTAAGGCAGGGAACACTGAAGCTTTCTTT. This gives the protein CASSLTKAGNTEAFF. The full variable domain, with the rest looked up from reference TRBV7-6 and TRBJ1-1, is GAGVSQSPRYKVTKRGQDVALRCDPISGHVSLYWYRQALGQGPEFLTYFNYEAQQDKSGLPNDRFSAERPEGSISTLTIQRTEQRDSAMYRCASSLTKAGNTEAFFGQGTRLTVV.

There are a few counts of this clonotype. This CDR3 is CASSAQGIHDTEAFF. For the CDR3, the DNA is TGTGCCAGCAGCGCCCAGGGAATCCACGACACTGAAGCTTTCTTT. The V call is TRBV9, the J call TRBJ1-1, with a weak D call TRBD1 (5 bases). The germline V gene encodes CDR1 SGDLS and CDR2 YYNGEE. The ends were cut back, 3 bases at V and 3 bases at J, with 15 bases in the middle. The CDR3 runs to 15 residues.

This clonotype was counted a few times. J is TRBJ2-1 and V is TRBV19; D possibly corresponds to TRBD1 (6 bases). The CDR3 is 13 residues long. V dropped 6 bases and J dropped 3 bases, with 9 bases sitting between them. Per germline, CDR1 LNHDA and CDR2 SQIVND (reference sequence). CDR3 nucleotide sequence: TGTGCCAGTAGCTTGACAGGCTACAATGAGCAGTTCTTC. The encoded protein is CASSLTGYNEQFF.